A selection of T cell receptor beta chains follows, all from one sample in a study of CD8 T cells in acute hepatitis C reinfection. Here immunoSEQ multiplex PCR was the method, and the copy in TCRdb shows in-frame clones only, minus some. The data contain 3,900 or so clones, 41% of them seen just once; the ten biggest clones take up 8.5% to 10%. Sequencing was performed on HCV NS3-1073 tetramer-sorted CD8+ T cells from PBMCs, taken during acute infection. These receptors all come from a man in his thirties or forties with chronic hepatitis C. CDR3s include the opening cysteine and the closing phenylalanine or tryptophan. The order of the fields is D gene, V gene, clone size, J gene, CDR3 DNA, CDR3 protein. The D gene is left open where the match is weak. Size is omitted from some rows. Given values are once, few, many or a class for expanded clones.

>-|TRBV4-2|medium-sized|TRBJ1-1
TGTGCCAGCAGCCAAGAATTTAACACTGAAGCTTTCTTT
CASSQEFNTEAFF
>-|TRBV10-2|medium-sized|TRBJ2-7
TGCGCCAGCAGTGAGTGGGGAGCGAAGACCTACGAGCAGTACTTC
CASSEWGAKTYEQYF
>-|TRBV4-2|medium-sized|TRBJ1-1
TGTGCCAGCAGCCAAGAACAGGGTTCTTGGGGTAAAGCTTTCTTT
CASSQEQGSWGKAFF
>-|TRBV11-2|-|TRBJ2-2
TGTGCCAGCAGCTTAGAGGTCAGCGCGAACACCGGGGAGCTGTTTTTT
CASSLEVSANTGELFF
>TRBD1|TRBV4-3|-|TRBJ2-7
TGCGCCAGCAGCCAGGAGCCGACAGGGCTTGGCGAGCAGTACTTC
CASSQEPTGLGEQYF
>TRBD2|TRBV9|medium-sized|TRBJ2-1
TGTGCCAGCGGGAGGGCCAATGAGCAGTTCTTC
CASGRANEQFF
>TRBD1|TRBV4-2|few|TRBJ2-1
TGTGCCAGCAGCCAAGAGGTCGCGACAGGGGTGGGTGAGCAGTTCTTC
CASSQEVATGVGEQFF
>-|TRBV4-2|-|TRBJ1-1
TGTGCCAGCAGCCAAGAGGGGCGCGCTGAAGCTCTCTTT
CASSQEGRAEALF
>-|TRBV14|-|TRBJ1-2
TGTGCCAGCAGCCAAGAACCTTTGCATACTAACTATGGCTACACCTTC
CASSQEPLHTNYGYTF
>-|TRBV4-2|-|TRBJ1-4
TGTGCCAGCAGCCAAGGGGGGGACGGGGAAAAACTGTTTTTT
CASSQGGDGEKLFF
>TRBD1|TRBV4-2|-|TRBJ2-2
TGTGCCAGCAGCCGGGAACAGGGGGCCCCCGGGGAGCTGTTTTTT
CASSREQGAPGELFF
>TRBD2|TRBV29-1|-|TRBJ2-2
TGCAGCGGGAATGCGGGGGGGGCGGCCGGGGAGCTGTTTTTT
CSGNAGGAAGELFF
>-|TRBV4-2|medium-sized|TRBJ1-1
TGTGCCAGCAGCCAAGAAGAGGGGACTGAAGCTTTCTTT
CASSQEEGTEAFF
>-|TRBV27|medium-sized|TRBJ2-1
TGTGCCAGCAGTGACCCCAACTACTACAATGAGCAGTTCTTC
CASSDPNYYNEQFF
>-|TRBV7-2|medium-sized|TRBJ2-1
TGTGCCAGCAGCTCTTGGGACCAGTACAATGAGCAGTTCTTC
CASSSWDQYNEQFF
>TRBD2|TRBV19|-|TRBJ2-3
TGTGCCAGTAGTACTCTAGCGGGGGGCCTCGATACGCAGTATTTT
CASSTLAGGLDTQYF
>TRBD2|TRBV4-2|once|TRBJ2-2
TGTGCCAGCAGCCAAGAGGGCGGGGGGGCCGACGGGGAGCTGTTTTTT
CASSQEGGGADGELFF
>TRBD2|TRBV2|medium-sized|TRBJ2-3
TGTGCCAGCAGGGCCGTAGCGGGACAACCAGATACGCAGTATTTT
CASRAVAGQPDTQYF
>TRBD2|TRBV7-6|-|TRBJ2-5
TGTGCCAGCAGCTTATTATCCGTGGGGGGGTACCAAGAGACCCAGTACTTC
CASSLLSVGGYQETQYF
>TRBD2|TRBV27|-|TRBJ2-1
TGTGCCAGCAGTGAAACAGCGGGAGGTTACAATGAGCAGTTCTTC
CASSETAGGYNEQFF
>-|TRBV7-9|-|TRBJ2-7
TGTGCCAGCAGCCTCGAGGCAGGGGATTGGGGGGAGCAGTACTTC
CASSLEAGDWGEQYF
>-|TRBV7-3|-|TRBJ2-7
TGTGCCAGCAGTCCCGGACACCCTGGAAACCCTCCTGACTACGAGCAGTACTTC
CASSPGHPGNPPDYEQYF
>-|TRBV4-3|-|TRBJ2-1
TGCGCCAGCAGCCAGGAACCGACGGGGGTGGGTGAGCAGTTCTTC
CASSQEPTGVGEQFF
>-|TRBV19|-|TRBJ2-7
TGTGCCAGTAGTATAGGAGGGCCGGCTCCCTACGAGCAGTACTTC
CASSIGGPAPYEQYF
>TRBD1|TRBV4-2|-|TRBJ2-7
TGTGCCAGCAGCCAAGAAATAGACAGGGCTTTGGGTGAGCAGTACTTC
CASSQEIDRALGEQYF
>-|TRBV5-8|medium-sized|TRBJ1-1
TGTGCCAGCACCCCGGTAGGCACCAACACTGAAGCTTTCTTT
CASTPVGTNTEAFF
>TRBD2|TRBV6-1|once|TRBJ2-3
TGTGCCAGCAGTGAAGGTCTAGCGGGAATGCCAGATACGCAGTATTTT
CASSEGLAGMPDTQYF
>-|TRBV11-2|medium-sized|TRBJ2-4
TGTGCCAGCAGCTTAGAGGTGGGGGCCTGGGGCATTCAGTACTTC
CASSLEVGAWGIQYF
>-|TRBV4-2|few|TRBJ1-1
TGTGCCAGCAGCCAAGAATCCGGGGCGCAAGCTTTCTTT
CASSQESGAQAFF
>TRBD1|TRBV19|-|TRBJ1-1
TGTGCCAGTAGTACTGGATTGACAGGGGAACCCACTGAAGCTTTCTTT
CASSTGLTGEPTEAFF
>TRBD2|TRBV19|medium-sized|TRBJ2-7
TGTGCCAGTAGTATCGAGGCTAGCGGGGCCCCATACGAGCAGTACTTC
CASSIEASGAPYEQYF
>-|TRBV4-2|-|TRBJ2-7
TGTGCCAGCAGCCAAGAAGCCCGCGGAGCTCCCTACGAGCAGTACTTC
CASSQEARGAPYEQYF
>TRBD2|TRBV29-1|-|TRBJ2-1
TGCAGCGTTCTTAGCGGGAGTTATATCCATGAGCAGTTCTTC
CSVLSGSYIHEQFF
>TRBD1|TRBV4-3|medium-sized|TRBJ1-2
TGCGCCAGCAGCCAAGCAGGGACAGACTATGGCTACACCTTC
CASSQAGTDYGYTF
>-|TRBV6-1|-|TRBJ2-3
TGTGCCAGCAGTGAAGAAGGGGTGGCAGGGTTAGATACGCAGTATTTT
CASSEEGVAGLDTQYF
>-|TRBV5-1|medium-sized|TRBJ2-3
TGCGCCAGCAGCTCCGTAACGGGGAATACGCAGTATTTT
CASSSVTGNTQYF
>-|TRBV18|-|TRBJ2-3
TGTGCCAGCTCACCGTACACTGGGATCGATAGCACAGATACGCAGTATTTT
CASSPYTGIDSTDTQYF
>TRBD2|TRBV7-8|-|TRBJ2-7
TGTGCCAGCAGCTCGACTAGCGGGGAGCCCTACGAGCAGTACTTC
CASSSTSGEPYEQYF
>-|TRBV9|-|TRBJ2-1
TGTGCCAGCAGCCTCAACAATGAGCAGTTCTTC
CASSLNNEQFF
>-|TRBV4-3|few|TRBJ1-1
TGCGCCAGCAGCCAAGAACTCGGGGCAATCAGGGAAGCTTTCTTT
CASSQELGAIREAFF
>TRBD2|TRBV29-1|few|TRBJ2-2
TGCAGCGGGAATGCGGGGGGGTCGGCCGGGGAGCTGTTTTTT
CSGNAGGSAGELFF
>-|TRBV4-2|medium-sized|TRBJ2-7
TGTGCCAGCAGCCAGGAAACCGGGCCTCAAACGAGGGGCGAGCAGTACTTC
CASSQETGPQTRGEQYF